Shown below are 10 T cell receptor beta chains from a single sample sequenced in a study of cytomegalovirus exposure and HLA in healthy donors. The primer mix had 60 Vbeta and 13 Jbeta primers. Assay used: immunoSEQ multiplex PCR; TCRdb lists only in-frame clones, some missing. Here the sample spans over 70,000 clones, roughly 63% being singletons. Source material: PBMCs. These receptors were taken from a woman aged 50 to 65 in good health and CMV-seropositive.

The gene calls are TRBV15 and TRBJ1-1, with a weak D call TRBD1 (5 bases). Per the germline V gene, CDR1 is LNHNV and CDR2 is YYDKDF (reference sequence). Trimming shortened V by 1 base and J by 0 bases, and 9 bases separated the two germline ends. This CDR3 is 15 amino acids long. CDR3 nucleotides: TGTGCCACCAGCAGAGGAACAGGAATGAACACTGAAGCTTTCTTT. Translation: CATSRGTGMNTEAFF.

V gene TRBV7-8 combines with J gene TRBJ2-2, with 7 bases identical to TRBD2. J lost 7 bases, V lost 5 bases, and 7 bases had no gene match. In germline, CDR1 is SGHVS, CDR2 FQNEAQ. The CDR3 extends over 14 amino acids. CDR3: CASSGGGANGELFF. The CDR3 coding sequence is TGTGCCAGCAGCGGCGGGGGTGCCAACGGGGAGCTGTTTTTT.

The chain is built from TRBV5-1 and TRBJ1-1; tentative D call: TRBD1 (5 bases). Deletions cut 4 bases from V and 5 bases from J, with 15 bases between. Germline-derived CDR1 and CDR2 are SGHRS and YFSETQ. CDR3 length equals 14 residues. CDR3 bases: TGCGCCAGCAGCCAGCCCGGGGGGGTGACTGAAGCTTTCTTT. It translates to CASSQPGGVTEAFF.

This clone was seen a handful of times. The chain joins TRBV4-3 to TRBJ2-7; 8 nucleotides align to TRBD1. The germline gives CDR1 LGHNA, CDR2 YSLEER. There are 15 residues in the CDR3. V was pared by 0 bases and J by 3 bases, with 4 bases of the junction left unmatched. The CDR3 here is CASSQEAGGFYEQYF. Here the CDR3 DNA reads TGCGCCAGCAGCCAAGAGGCAGGGGGCTTCTACGAGCAGTACTTC.

In DNA form, the CDR3 reads TGTGCCAGCAGCTTAGGGTGGGCCGGGACAGGGGGAGAGACCCAGTACTTC. It is translated as CASSLGWAGTGGETQYF. The V call is TRBV11-1, the J call TRBJ2-5, with TRBD1 identical over 11 bases. The germline gives CDR1 SGHAT, CDR2 FQDESV (reference sequence). CDR3 length: 17 residues. The trim removed 1 base at V and 4 bases at J, leaving 8 bases unmatched.

CDR3 amino acids: CASSPPGQGDTIYF. The CDR3 bases are TGTGCCAGCTCACCACCGGGGCAGGGGGACACCATATATTTT. The chain uses TRBV18 and TRBJ1-3, with 7 bases lining up with TRBD1. With 0 bases clipped from V and 8 bases from J, the junction kept 4 bases outside the gene matches. The CDR3 totals 14 residues. Germline assignment: CDR1 KGHSH and CDR2 LQKENI.

V gene TRBV13 combines with J gene TRBJ1-3; a possible D gene is TRBD1 (6 bases). Germline-derived CDR1 and CDR2 are PRHDT and FYEKMQ (reference sequence). CDR3 length: 15 amino acids. Trimming left V 2 bases short and J 6 bases short, with 14 bases between. CDR3 sequence: CASSLLSQGKNTIYF. DNA of the CDR3: TGTGCCAGCAGCTTATTGAGCCAGGGGAAAAACACCATATATTTT.

This clone came up many times. The CDR3 loop reads CASIPGTGGMNTEAFF. The CDR3 DNA is TGTGCCAGTATTCCCGGGACAGGGGGCATGAACACTGAAGCTTTCTTT. The chain combines TRBV19 with TRBJ1-1, with TRBD1 matching over 12 bases. Germline V gives CDR1 LNHDA, CDR2 SQIVND (reference sequence). Germline trimming cut 7 bases from V and 0 bases from J; bases unmatched to any gene: 6. The CDR3 totals 16 residues.

The V call is TRBV30, the J call TRBJ1-2; 7 nucleotides match TRBD1. Germline CDR1 reads GTSNPN; CDR2 reads SVGIG (reference sequence). This CDR3 spans 15 amino acids. V lost 1 base to trimming and J lost 8 bases; unmatched junction nucleotides: 13. This CDR3 reads CAWSDKDRDILGYTF. DNA of the CDR3: TGTGCCTGGAGTGACAAAGACAGGGACATATTGGGCTACACCTTC.

The chain uses TRBV6-5 and TRBJ2-1, with TRBD1 matching over 11 bases. The CDR3 spans 15 residues. Germline CDR1 is MNHEY and CDR2 is SVGAGI. Trimming took 2 bases from V and 7 from J; bases not matched to a gene: 4. The CDR3 sequence is CASSYGTGGPNEQFF. CDR3 in DNA: TGTGCCAGCAGTTACGGGACAGGGGGACCGAATGAGCAGTTCTTC.